The source of this TCR beta chain is a study of shared clonotypes between healthy human individuals. Study as a whole: A few men and a couple of women, aged 18 to 49, were donors.

Template for every sorted-subset replicate PCR totaled roughly 210 ng DNA, roughly 30,000 T cell genomes. Sequencing was performed with immunoSEQ multiplex PCR; in TCRdb, only in-frame clones are kept and a portion is missing. The sample has about 2,500,000 clones, approximately 92% seen once; the top ten hold around 0.14%. The CDR3 totals 14 residues. Unmatched junction bases numbered 8, after V lost 5 bases and J lost 5 bases. Germline V CDR1 and CDR2: SGHTA, FQGNSA. The sequencing sample was made of naive CD4+ T cells sorted from blood. The sample's subset: CD45RA+ positively selected. The V call is TRBV7-2, the J call TRBJ1-1; 7 nucleotides line up with TRBD1. The TCR comes from a man in his late teens or twenties in good health. The CDR3 sequence: CASSTRSGGTEAFF. CDR3 in DNA: TGTGCCAGCAGCACAAGGTCAGGGGGAACTGAAGCTTTCTTT.